This T cell receptor (beta chain) was sequenced for a study of PD-L1 blockade in urothelial cancer. For the study at large: Patients took up atezolizumab in the mid-2010s at 1,200 mg intravenously every 3 weeks. Blood samples had a median of 141,255 T cells, roughly 83,000 unique TCRs, and clonality approximately 0.085. Samples came from 3 weeks, at the second dose, and 6 weeks into treatment.

On this clone: As yet, its antigen is unknown.

Described time point: peripheral blood 6 weeks after treatment start. Findings and caveats of the study: When pretreatment blood TCR clonality was below the median, it predicted better survival.

Data came from immunoSEQ multiplex PCR; TCRdb stores just in-frame clones and leaves some out. The data hold 72,000 or so clones, with more than 70% observed a single time. This TCR was sampled from a man in his fifties or sixties with urothelial cancer. The material sequenced was PBMCs, taken around atezolizumab (anti-PD-L1) treatment.

The CDR3 DNA reads as TGTGCCAGCAGCTTAGATAGCGGTCCCTACAATGAGCAGTTCTTC. This sequence encodes CASSLDSGPYNEQFF. This chain uses TRBV11-3 with TRBJ2-1, with D possibly TRBD2 on 6 matching bases. The CDR3 loop spans 15 amino acids. V lost 0 bases and J lost 2, with 8 bases in between. Germline V gene data show CDR1 as SGHNT and CDR2 as YENEEA.